What follows are 21 T cell receptor beta chains derived from one specimen sequenced in a study of identical twins. TCRdb reprocessed the 5' RACE reads with MiXCR, giving one entry per CDR3 protein. The sample holds fewer than 800,000 distinct CDR3 sequences, roughly 7.2% seen once. This same sample was also taken into another study, of yellow fever vaccine responses in identical twins.

The sample consisted of PBMCs. All receptors derive from a woman between 18 and 29 years old in good health.

The sample holds a few counts of this clonotype. The V call is TRBV4-1, the J call TRBJ2-1; unclear D gene. Trimming stripped 1 base from V and 8 bases from J, with 9 bases between. The CDR3 is 13 residues long. In germline, CDR1 is MGHRA, CDR2 YSYEKL. CDR3 DNA sequence: TGCGCCAGCAGCCAAGGTGGTTTGGATGAGCAGTTCTTC. Translation gives CASSQGGLDEQFF.

This sequence joins TRBV4-1 and TRBJ2-3; TRBD2 agrees at 8 bases. Trimming removed 0 bases from V and 6 bases from J; junction bases left unmatched: 11. This CDR3 comprises 17 residues. The germline V gene encodes CDR1 MGHRA and CDR2 YSYEKL. The CDR3 reads CASSQDRGGETADTQYF. The CDR3 DNA sequence: TGCGCCAGCAGCCAAGATCGGGGGGGGGAAACCGCGGATACGCAGTATTTT.

This clonotype showed up many times. The chain is built from TRBV7-8 and TRBJ2-7; D is possibly TRBD1 (5 bases). The V gene's germline CDR1 is SGHVS and CDR2 FQNEAQ. This CDR3 is 13 amino acids long. Between the trimmed V and J ends, which lost 5 bases and 9 bases, there was a span of 17 bases. The chain's CDR3 is CASSGHPPLPQYF. DNA for the CDR3: TGTGCCAGCAGCGGACATCCGCCACTACCGCAGTACTTC.

The CDR3 sequence: CASSSPRTTSGSYEQYF. In nucleotides, the CDR3 is TGTGCCAGCAGTAGCCCCCGGACGACTAGCGGGAGCTACGAGCAGTACTTC. V is TRBV6-1 and J is TRBJ2-7; 12 nucleotides align to TRBD2. The CDR3 runs to 17 residues. Germline CDR1 and CDR2: MNHNS and SASEGT. V shed 5 bases, J shed 3 bases, and the junction held 11 bases outside the gene matches.

This clonotype was counted ten times or more. The genes are TRBV11-3 and TRBJ2-3, with 10 bases that match TRBD1. CDR1 and CDR2 from the germline V gene are SGHNT and YENEEA. This CDR3 comprises 15 residues. V trimming: 4 bases; J trimming: 3 bases; junction bases outside the gene matches: 4. The CDR3 DNA reads TGTGCCAGCAGCTCGACAGGGGGCGTAACAGATACGCAGTATTTT. This gives the protein CASSSTGGVTDTQYF.

This clonotype was counted a few times. One end of the junction varies from germline; a read error may be responsible. This chain joins TRBV10-2 and TRBJ1-5; D is unresolved. Germline assignment: CDR1 WSHSY and CDR2 SAAADI. The CDR3 runs 14 residues. The CDR3 DNA sequence: TGCGCCAGCTGTGAAGGGAATAGCAATCAGCCCCAGCATTTT. This codes for CASCEGNSNQPQHF.

This clonotype showed up just a few times. The chain links TRBV24-1 to TRBJ2-7; 10 positions agree with TRBD1. CDR3 length: 18 residues. The germline CDR1 and CDR2 sequences are KGHDR and SFDVKD. V was clipped by 4 bases and J by 3 bases; unmatched bases: 14. CDR3 DNA sequence: TGTGCCACCAGTGACTTACCCTCGCCGGGACAGGGGATCTACGAGCAGTACTTC. It specifies CATSDLPSPGQGIYEQYF.

In regard to this clonotype: This may stem from a read error, because a much larger clone lies one nucleotide away. This chain connects TRBV7-6 to TRBJ2-7, with D perhaps matching TRBD1 (6 bases). The CDR3 is 12 amino acids. Germline lookup yields CDR1 SGHVS and CDR2 FNYEAQ. Trimming stripped 6 bases from V and 3 bases from J, with 9 bases between. CDR3 sequence (DNA): TGTGCCAGCAGGCCACAGGGCTACGAGCAGTACTTC. This codes for CASRPQGYEQYF.

The chain has TRBV7-9 and TRBJ1-1, with a tentative D call TRBD1 (5 bases). The germline V gene has CDR1 SEHNR and CDR2 FQNEAQ (reference sequence). The CDR3 totals 14 residues. Trimming pared 5 bases from V and 5 bases from J, leaving 15 bases between. The chain's CDR3 is CASSPPWGRTEAFF. CDR3 coding DNA: TGTGCCAGCAGCCCCCCCTGGGGGAGAACTGAAGCTTTCTTT.

This clonotype was counted many times. The genes are TRBV3-1 and TRBJ1-1; D not resolved. Germline V lookup: CDR1 LGHDT, CDR2 YNNKEL (reference sequence). The CDR3 contains 15 residues. Trimming cost V 4 bases and J 0 bases, with 12 bases left between them. This chain's CDR3 is CASSPRVGLNTEAFF. CDR3 in DNA: TGTGCCAGCAGCCCGCGGGTAGGTTTGAACACTGAAGCTTTCTTT.

The chain uses TRBV12-3 or TRBV12-4 and TRBJ2-7; 7 nucleotides line up with TRBD1. The CDR3 spans 17 residues. The V and J ends lost 5 bases and 0 bases, in that order; junction bases with no gene match: 13. CDR3 sequence: CASSGDRVSYNSYEQYF. In DNA form, the CDR3 reads TGTGCCAGCAGTGGGGACAGAGTCTCCTATAACTCCTACGAGCAGTACTTC.

This clonotype has at least ten counts. This chain connects TRBV15 to TRBJ2-5, with a weak D call TRBD2 (6 bases). The CDR3 spans 16 residues. Germline CDR1 and CDR2: LNHNV and YYDKDF (reference sequence). Trimming took off 3 bases at V and 5 bases at J, with 19 bases between the two ends. CDR3: CATSRALGRGSETQYF. DNA of the CDR3: TGTGCCACCAGCAGGGCTTTAGGGCGGGGTTCGGAGACCCAGTACTTC.

This clonotype was counted a few times. The rearrangement uses TRBV2 and TRBJ1-2, with D tentatively TRBD1 (5 bases). The CDR3 is 15 amino acids. The V and J ends lost 7 bases and 3 bases respectively, with 18 bases between them. Germline V lookup: CDR1 SNHLY, CDR2 FYNNEI. The CDR3 DNA sequence: TGTGCCAGCACGGACAAGGCCCACCATGACTATGGCTACACCTTC. This codes for CASTDKAHHDYGYTF.

Only a few counts were recorded for this clonotype. The CDR3 region has the DNA TGTGCCAGCAGCCCGCTAGGGCGGGGGAGCACAGATACGCAGTATTTT. It encodes CASSPLGRGSTDTQYF. The chain joins TRBV7-3 to TRBJ2-3, with TRBD2 identical over 7 bases. This CDR3 is 16 amino acids long. Germline assignment: CDR1 SGHTA and CDR2 FQGTGA. V was clipped by 5 bases and J by 0 bases; unmatched bases: 8.

V gene TRBV7-7 combines with J gene TRBJ2-1, with TRBD2 matching over 14 bases. Germline values: CDR1 SSHAT, CDR2 FNYEAQ (reference sequence). J gave up 4 bases and V 5 bases, and 7 bases lay outside the gene matches. The CDR3 is made up of 17 amino acids. The DNA of the CDR3 is TGTGCCAGCAGCCCGGGACTAGCGGGAGCCAAATACAATGAGCAGTTCTTC. Amino acid sequence: CASSPGLAGAKYNEQFF. Supplemented by reference TRBV7-7 and TRBJ2-1, the full variable domain reads GAGVSQSPRYKVTKRGQDVTLRCDPISSHATLYWYQQALGQGPEFLTYFNYEAQPDKSGLPSDRFSAERPEGSISTLTIQRTEQRDSAMYRCASSPGLAGAKYNEQFFGPGTRLTVL.

The gene calls are TRBV6-1 and TRBJ1-1, with 7 bases aligning to TRBD1. The CDR3 loop spans 13 amino acids. Germline trimming cut 5 bases from V and 3 bases from J; bases unmatched to any gene: 3. Germline CDR1 MNHNS, CDR2 SASEGT. The CDR3 DNA is TGTGCCAGCAGTACAGGGGCGGACACTGAAGCTTTCTTT. Translation gives CASSTGADTEAFF.

This chain joins TRBV12-3 or TRBV12-4 and TRBJ2-5, with D possibly being TRBD1 (5 bases). With 6 bases removed from V and 0 bases from J, the gap between germline ends came to 8 bases. The CDR3 has 13 residues. The CDR3 protein is CASRQGDQETQYF. In DNA form, the CDR3 reads TGTGCCAGCAGACAAGGGGACCAAGAGACCCAGTACTTC.

This clonotype was counted ten times or more. V gene TRBV21-1 combines with J gene TRBJ1-1. TRBV21-1 is assigned pseudogene status. The CDR3 runs to 15 residues. In DNA, the CDR3 is TGTGCCAGCAGCAAATCACGAAGGAGCAACACTGAAGCTTTCTTT. Protein product: CASSKSRRSNTEAFF.

This clonotype turned up a few times. The J gene is TRBJ1-6, the V gene TRBV20-1; D not certain. This CDR3 has 12 residues. Germline assignment: CDR1 DFQATT and CDR2 SNEGSKA (reference sequence). Trimming took 6 bases from V and 7 from J, leaving 10 bases between them. The CDR3 nucleotides read TGCAGTGCGGGGAGGTTGAATTCACCCCTCCACTTT. Translated: CSAGRLNSPLHF.

This clonotype was detected a few times. The chain is built from TRBV20-1 and TRBJ2-7; 8 bases match TRBD2. Trimming cost V 7 bases and J 6 bases; bases outside gene matches: 14. This CDR3 is 14 amino acids long. The germline V gene has CDR1 DFQATT and CDR2 SNEGSKA (reference sequence). The CDR3 DNA reads as TGCAGTGTATTCGGAGGACTAGCCTCGGGCGAGCAGTACTTC. It is translated as CSVFGGLASGEQYF.

V usage is TRBV19 and J usage is TRBJ1-2; D possibly corresponds to TRBD1 (6 bases). This CDR3 is built from 15 residues. Trimming removed 3 bases from V and 4 bases from J, with 15 bases in between. The V gene's germline CDR1 is LNHDA and CDR2 SQIVND (reference sequence). CDR3 loop: CASSIFGGNLYGYTF. The DNA of the CDR3 is TGTGCCAGTAGTATCTTCGGGGGCAATCTCTATGGCTACACCTTC.